This T cell receptor (beta chain) was obtained from a study of blood T cell repertoires in COVID-19. The CDR3 loop spans 15 amino acids. CDR1 is SGHRS and CDR2 is YFSETQ in the germline V gene. J gave up 1 base and V 4 bases, and 3 bases lay outside the gene matches. Original processing methods: Researchers report that nucleated cell counts were estimated from reference gene primer amplification. TCRdb's copy holds only in-frame clones and misses some; the assay was immunoSEQ multiplex PCR. V and J calls and clone size follow that table, whereas D and trimming were derived from the DNA. There are 100,000 to 120,000 clones in the sample; approximately 85% occur only once, and 5% to 6.5% lies in the top ten.

The clonotype comes from a woman between 55 and 75 years old with COVID-19, enrolled during active disease. The gene calls are TRBV5-1 and TRBJ2-3; 10 bases map to TRBD2. What was sequenced was peripheral blood. CDR3 DNA sequence: TGCGCCAGCAGCCCTACTAGCGGGGGCACAGATACGCAGTATTTT. It yields the protein CASSPTSGGTDTQYF.